This TCR beta chain was obtained from a study of T cells expressing NK-cell markers. On this clonotype: Antigen: not known.

Whole-study findings and limits: Once again these clonotypes came out on top in the CD3+CD56-NKG2C+ fraction of several donors. About 6 donors had dominant NKG2C+ clonotypes that comprised roughly 1.0-7.5% of their CD8+ T cells. Whether the expanded NKG2C+ T cell clones recognized HCMV remained unclear.

5'RACE template switching with UMIs produced the TCR beta cDNA. TCRdb derives one entry per CDR3 protein from the 5' RACE reads, leaving out DNA. The sample totals some 440,000 distinct CDR3 sequences; its top ten clones hold under 1.5%. The sequence was obtained from a woman in her forties or fifties in good health. Sequences were obtained from blood T cells: a sorted CD56 or NKG2C T cell subset, CD4+ or CD8+ T cells, or bulk PBMC T cells (not recorded which).

The CDR3 sequence: CASRETVSTEAFF. The chain uses TRBV6-5 and TRBJ1-1. Germline loops: CDR1 MNHEY, CDR2 SVGAGI. The CDR3 length is 13 residues.